The next 31 T cell receptor beta chains were all read from a single sample in a study of shared clonotypes between healthy human individuals. Naive CD8 populations comprised CD45RO-negative cells positively selected for CCR7, excluding terminally differentiated effector memory CD45RA+ cells. Sequenced by immunoSEQ multiplex PCR; TCRdb stores in-frame clones only, minus some. The sample shows approximately 840,000 clones, 90% to 97% of them seen only once. Sequenced input: naive CD8+ T cells sorted from blood. The source of these receptors is a man aged 25 to 40 in good health.

The rearrangement uses TRBV7-9 and TRBJ1-4; D is unclear. The CDR3 has 13 amino acids. The germline CDR1 and CDR2 sequences are SEHNR and FQNEAQ (reference sequence). The ends were cut back, 0 bases at V and 13 bases at J, with 12 bases in the middle. The CDR3 loop reads CASSLAEVKRLFF. The CDR3 DNA is TGTGCCAGCAGCTTAGCGGAGGTCAAAAGACTGTTTTTT. The whole variable domain, remainder taken from reference TRBV7-9 and TRBJ1-4, is DTGVSQNPRHKITKRGQNVTFRCDPISEHNRLYWYRQTLGQGPEFLTYFQNEAQLEKSRLLSDRFSAERPKGSFSTLEIQRTEQGDSAMYLCASSLAEVKRLFFGSGTQLSVL.

This chain connects TRBV19 to TRBJ2-7, with TRBD1 matching over 7 bases. The germline V gene has CDR1 LNHDA and CDR2 SQIVND (reference sequence). The CDR3 loop spans 14 amino acids. The V and J ends lost 5 bases and 3 bases, in that order; junction bases with no gene match: 7. CDR3 protein: CASSEQGSIYEQYF. The CDR3 DNA reads TGTGCCAGTAGTGAACAGGGGTCGATCTACGAGCAGTACTTC.

The chain combines TRBV5-1 with TRBJ2-1, with 7 bases identical to TRBD2. Germline lookup yields CDR1 SGHRS and CDR2 YFSETQ. The CDR3 spans 16 residues. J was trimmed by 4 bases and V by 0 bases; bases with no gene match: 7. The CDR3 here is CASSLDWEGRYNEQFF. CDR3 coding DNA: TGCGCCAGCAGCTTGGACTGGGAGGGCCGGTACAATGAGCAGTTCTTC.

V and J are TRBV2 and TRBJ2-1; D is uncertain. V lost 7 bases, J lost 6 bases, and 7 bases lay in between. Germline CDR1 and CDR2: SNHLY and FYNNEI. The CDR3 has 11 amino acids. CDR3 amino acids: CASIGRNEQFF. The CDR3 DNA follows: TGTGCCAGCATAGGCCGCAATGAGCAGTTCTTC.

On this clone: The same CDR3 arises from other DNA sequences in this sample as well. The chain uses TRBV7-9 and TRBJ2-7; TRBD1 is a possible D gene (7 bases). The CDR3 is 14 residues long. Trimming took 5 bases from V and 3 from J, leaving 14 bases between them. CDR1 and CDR2 from the germline V gene are SEHNR and FQNEAQ (reference sequence). The DNA for the CDR3 is TGTGCCAGCAGCCCCCCAGGGGGGAGCTACGAGCAGTACTTC. Its protein product is CASSPPGGSYEQYF.

The chain couples TRBV11-1 to TRBJ2-3, with TRBD2 matching over 10 bases. The CDR3 runs to 17 residues. J gave up 2 bases and V 1 base, and 6 bases lay outside the gene matches. Germline V gives CDR1 SGHAT, CDR2 FQDESV (reference sequence). The CDR3 nucleotides read TGTGCCAGCAGCTTAGATCCTAGCGGGAGTTACACAGATACGCAGTATTTT. Its protein is CASSLDPSGSYTDTQYF.

This chain links TRBV27 with TRBJ2-1; D perhaps matches TRBD2 (6 bases). Germline V gives CDR1 MNHEY, CDR2 SMNVEV (reference sequence). V lost 6 bases to trimming and J lost 5 bases, with 17 bases between them. The CDR3 extends over 15 amino acids. In DNA form, the CDR3 reads TGTGCCAGCAGCCTGGGGTGGACTAATCACAATGAGCAGTTCTTC. It encodes CASSLGWTNHNEQFF.

The genes are TRBV7-2 and TRBJ1-1; D uncertain. Germline lookup yields CDR1 SGHTA and CDR2 FQGNSA. V lost 5 bases to trimming and J lost 3 bases, with 25 bases between them. This CDR3 spans 18 amino acids. This CDR3 reads CASSLAGIGSMLDTEAFF. As DNA, the CDR3 is TGTGCCAGCAGCCTGGCTGGGATAGGGAGCATGTTGGACACTGAAGCTTTCTTT.

The V gene is TRBV9, the J gene TRBJ1-4; D ambiguous. Trimming shortened V by 4 bases and J by 2 bases, and 15 bases separated the two germline ends. CDR1 and CDR2 (germline): SGDLS, YYNGEE. This CDR3 contains 16 residues. The CDR3 is CASSSSGGGTNEKLFF. The CDR3 nucleotides are TGTGCCAGCAGCTCATCAGGAGGAGGGACTAATGAAAAACTGTTTTTT.

CDR3 loop: CASSSRLAGDPGETQYF. The CDR3, as DNA: TGTGCCAGCAGTTCCCGACTAGCGGGAGACCCGGGAGAGACCCAGTACTTC. This chain joins TRBV28 and TRBJ2-5; 12 bases agree with TRBD2. Per germline, CDR1 MDHEN and CDR2 SYDVKM. CDR3 length: 17 residues. Trimming at V came to 4 bases and at J to 4 bases, leaving 10 bases not matched to a gene. Based on the CDR3 plus reference TRBV28 and TRBJ2-5, the full variable domain is DVKVTQSSRYLVKRTGEKVFLECVQDMDHENMFWYRQDPGLGLRLIYFSYDVKMKEKGDIPEGYSVSREKKERFSLILESASTNQTSMYLCASSSRLAGDPGETQYFGPGTRLLVL.

The chain joins TRBV25-1 to TRBJ2-7; the D gene could be TRBD1 or TRBD2 (5 bases each). Germline CDR1 reads MGHDK; CDR2 reads SYGVNS. Trimming removed 8 bases at V and 1 base at J, with 9 bases between. The length of the CDR3 is 12 residues. CDR3 DNA sequence: TGTGCCAGCTCCGGGGCTTCCTACGAGCAGTACTTC. Its protein product is CASSGASYEQYF.

The V and J genes are TRBV27 and TRBJ2-1; D gene unclear. Germline V lookup: CDR1 MNHEY, CDR2 SMNVEV (reference sequence). V was clipped by 4 bases and J by 0 bases, with 16 bases between them. The CDR3 loop spans 17 amino acids. CDR3 residues: CASSSSILPSSYNEQFF. CDR3 coding DNA: TGTGCCAGCAGTTCCTCAATTCTACCAAGCTCCTACAATGAGCAGTTCTTC.

The V gene is TRBV7-9, the J gene TRBJ2-7; D is unresolved. Looked up from germline, CDR1 is SEHNR and CDR2 is FQNEAQ (reference sequence). V lost 6 bases to trimming and J lost 1 base, with 10 bases between them. This CDR3 has 13 residues. The CDR3 loop is CASRPPESYEQYF. The CDR3 nucleotides are TGTGCCAGCAGGCCACCGGAGTCCTACGAGCAGTACTTC.

The chain recombines TRBV5-1 with TRBJ2-7; D is tentatively TRBD1 or TRBD2 (5 bases each). The CDR3 runs 14 residues. With 4 bases removed from V and 7 bases from J, the gap between germline ends came to 18 bases. CDR1 is SGHRS and CDR2 is YFSETQ in the germline V gene. CDR3 DNA: TGCGCCAGCAGCCCTCCTACCGGGACCAAAGAGCAGTACTTC. Translated: CASSPPTGTKEQYF.

The chain uses TRBV7-8 and TRBJ2-1, with 13 bases aligning to TRBD2. This CDR3 comprises 13 residues. CDR1 is SGHVS and CDR2 is FQNEAQ in the germline V gene. Unmatched junction bases numbered 3, after V lost 11 bases and J lost 5 bases. The CDR3 DNA reads as TGTGCCGAGGGACTAGCGGGAAACAATGAGCAGTTCTTC. Translated, it gives CAEGLAGNNEQFF. Using reference TRBV7-8 and TRBJ2-1 for the parts outside the CDR3, the full variable domain is GAGVSQSPRYKVAKRGQDVALRCDPISGHVSLFWYQQALGQGPEFLTYFQNEAQLDKSGLPSDRFFAERPEGSVSTLKIQRTQQEDSAVYLCAEGLAGNNEQFFGPGTRLTVL.

The chain carries TRBV5-6 and TRBJ1-1; maybe TRBD1 (6 bases). Between the trimmed V and J ends, which lost 0 bases and 5 bases, there was a span of 11 bases. The CDR3 has 14 residues. The germline gives CDR1 SGHDT, CDR2 YYEEEE. In DNA form, the CDR3 reads TGTGCCAGCAGCTTGGTGGGGGCGAGAACTGAAGCTTTCTTT. Encoded protein: CASSLVGARTEAFF.

In its sample, this clone was seen once. V usage is TRBV6-5 and J usage is TRBJ1-2, with TRBD1 identical over 7 bases. The V segment lost 0 bases and the J segment 6 bases; nucleotides outside the gene matches: 7. CDR1 MNHEY and CDR2 SVGAGI come from the germline V gene. The length of the CDR3 is 15 residues. CDR3 coding DNA: TGTGCCAGCAGTTACTCGACAGGGATAGGCGATGGCTACACCTTC. Protein product: CASSYSTGIGDGYTF.

The genes are TRBV27 and TRBJ2-1; D is perhaps TRBD2 (5 bases). CDR3 length equals 14 residues. Deletions cut 5 bases from V and 8 bases from J, with 16 bases between. CDR1 is MNHEY, CDR2 SMNVEV, per germline (reference sequence). The CDR3 bases are TGTGCCAGCAGTCCCGGACTGATCGACGATGAGCAGTTCTTC. Its protein is CASSPGLIDDEQFF.

This chain joins TRBV27 and TRBJ2-1; D gene unclear. This CDR3 has 15 residues. Per germline, CDR1 MNHEY and CDR2 SMNVEV (reference sequence). Deletions cut 2 bases from V and 4 bases from J, with 12 bases between. CDR3 DNA sequence: TGTGCCAGCAGTTTAGTTGCGGCCGATTACAATGAGCAGTTCTTC. This codes for CASSLVAADYNEQFF.

V gene TRBV14 combines with J gene TRBJ2-5; D may be TRBD1 (6 bases). Per the germline V gene, CDR1 is SGHDN and CDR2 is FVKESK. This CDR3 region has 15 residues. V gave up 4 bases and J gave up 2 bases, with 14 bases separating them. This chain's CDR3 is CASSLYRDTQETQYF. The CDR3 bases are TGTGCCAGCAGCCTCTACCGGGACACACAAGAGACCCAGTACTTC.

This chain links TRBV27 with TRBJ2-3; TRBD1 agrees at 9 bases. Germline CDR1 reads MNHEY; CDR2 reads SMNVEV (reference sequence). After removal of 2 bases from V and 4 bases from J, the junction contained 4 bases not matched to a gene. The CDR3 length is 15 residues. CDR3: CASSLGTGGADTQYF. Written as DNA, the CDR3 is TGTGCCAGCAGTTTAGGTACAGGGGGCGCAGATACGCAGTATTTT.

The rearrangement links TRBV9 to TRBJ2-7; perhaps TRBD1 as D (6 bases). CDR1 is SGDLS, CDR2 YYNGEE, per germline. The CDR3 length is 16 residues. Trimming stripped 0 bases from V and 1 base from J, with 14 bases between. In DNA form, the CDR3 reads TGTGCCAGCAGCGTAGGTTCCCGGACAGCTTCCTACGAGCAGTACTTC. Encoded protein: CASSVGSRTASYEQYF. Combining the CDR3 with reference TRBV9 and TRBJ2-7 gives the whole variable domain DSGVTQTPKHLITATGQRVTLRCSPRSGDLSVYWYQQSLDQGLQFLIQYYNGEERAKGNILERFSAQQFPDLHSELNLSSLELGDSALYFCASSVGSRTASYEQYFGPGTRLTVT.

The genes are TRBV11-2 and TRBJ2-5, with TRBD2 matching 7 bases. In germline, CDR1 is SGHAT, CDR2 FQNNGV. Unmatched junction bases numbered 7, after V lost 1 base and J lost 2 bases. The CDR3 covers 16 residues. The DNA for the CDR3 is TGTGCCAGCAGCTTAGTACCCCCGGGACTACAAGAGACCCAGTACTTC. Protein product: CASSLVPPGLQETQYF.

The rearrangement links TRBV5-8 to TRBJ2-1, with 7 bases aligning to TRBD2. This CDR3 comprises 15 residues. Germline CDR1 is SGHTS and CDR2 is YDEGEE. Trimming at V came to 5 bases and at J to 6 bases, leaving 11 bases not matched to a gene. This CDR3 is CASSLAEPPLNEQFF. The CDR3 DNA reads TGTGCCAGCAGTCTAGCGGAGCCGCCTCTCAATGAGCAGTTCTTC.

The chain carries TRBV28 and TRBJ1-5, with TRBD1 as a possible D gene (6 bases). V was clipped by 2 bases and J by 3 bases, with 11 bases between them. Germline assignment: CDR1 MDHEN and CDR2 SYDVKM. The CDR3 loop spans 15 amino acids. The CDR3 nucleotides read TGTGCCAGCAGTTTAACAGGGTCCAACAATCAGCCCCAGCATTTT. Translating gives CASSLTGSNNQPQHF.

The chain joins TRBV27 to TRBJ2-7; no definite D call. Between the trimmed V and J ends, which lost 5 bases and 2 bases, there was a span of 10 bases. This CDR3 has 13 amino acids. Per germline, CDR1 MNHEY and CDR2 SMNVEV (reference sequence). The CDR3 region has the DNA TGTGCCAGCAGTCGGAACGGACCCTACGAGCAGTACTTC. This codes for CASSRNGPYEQYF.

The count of this clone is one. The rearrangement links TRBV5-1 to TRBJ2-3, with 8 nucleotides matching TRBD1. Germline trimming cut 4 bases from V and 0 bases from J; bases unmatched to any gene: 4. Germline V gene sequence: CDR1 SGHRS, CDR2 YFSETQ. The CDR3 runs 15 residues. In nucleotides, the CDR3 is TGCGCCAGCAGCCACCGGGACAGGAGCACAGATACGCAGTATTTT. Its protein product is CASSHRDRSTDTQYF.

V usage is TRBV29-1 and J usage is TRBJ1-1; 10 bases are a match to TRBD1. Losses at the gene ends were 4 bases for V and 0 bases for J; bases not matched to a gene: 8. The length of the CDR3 is 16 residues. CDR1 and CDR2 (germline): SQVTM, ANQGSEA. Here the CDR3 reads CSVADRGLQMNTEAFF. CDR3 bases: TGCAGCGTTGCTGACAGGGGGCTGCAGATGAACACTGAAGCTTTCTTT.

The V and J genes are TRBV27 and TRBJ1-1; D unresolved. The CDR3 totals 16 residues. Trimming left V 2 bases short and J 1 base short, with 14 bases between. Germline lookup yields CDR1 MNHEY and CDR2 SMNVEV (reference sequence). CDR3 sequence: CASSLAGQAQNTEAFF. Here the CDR3 DNA reads TGTGCCAGCAGTTTAGCGGGCCAAGCTCAGAACACTGAAGCTTTCTTT.

The chain carries TRBV29-1 and TRBJ1-1; D call uncertain. The germline CDR1 and CDR2 sequences are SQVTM and ANQGSEA. There are 13 residues in the CDR3. Trimming took off 5 bases at V and 0 bases at J, with 10 bases between the two ends. The CDR3 region is CSVPGGMNTEAFF. The CDR3 coding sequence is TGCAGCGTTCCGGGCGGCATGAACACTGAAGCTTTCTTT.

The chain employs TRBV28 and TRBJ2-2; TRBD2 matches at 11 bases. CDR3 length: 15 amino acids. The germline gives CDR1 MDHEN, CDR2 SYDVKM. J lost 7 bases, V lost 2 bases, and 3 bases had no gene match. The CDR3 DNA reads TGTGCCAGCAGTTTACAACTAGCGGGAGACGGGGAGCTGTTTTTT. It is translated as CASSLQLAGDGELFF.